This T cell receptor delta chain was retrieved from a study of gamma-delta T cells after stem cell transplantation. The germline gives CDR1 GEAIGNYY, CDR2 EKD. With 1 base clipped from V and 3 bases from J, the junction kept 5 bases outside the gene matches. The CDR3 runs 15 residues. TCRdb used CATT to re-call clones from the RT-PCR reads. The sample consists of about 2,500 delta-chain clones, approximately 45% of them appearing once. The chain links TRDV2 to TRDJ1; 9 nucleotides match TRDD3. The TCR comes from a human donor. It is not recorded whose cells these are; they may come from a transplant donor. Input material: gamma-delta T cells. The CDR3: CACDTLGDRADKLIF. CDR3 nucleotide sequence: TGTGCCTGTGACACGCTGGGGGATCGCGCCGATAAACTCATCTTT.